Listed here are 25 T cell receptor beta chains from one sample, sequenced in a study of human T cells and chemical hapten exposure. Time point: patch test 1, 2 weeks after DPC sensitization. Described treatment: therapeutic diphenylcyclopropenone sensitization with weekly scalp DPC. From the RACE reads, TCRdb called clonotypes with MiXCR, one entry per CDR3 protein. The sample shows around 380,000 distinct CDR3 sequences, more than 4.5% of them seen only once. The sample here was whole blood, taken in connection with sensitization to the hapten diphenylcyclopropenone (DPC). The receptors derive from a woman in her fifties or sixties with alopecia areata. Some clones in this sample may be carry-over from other donors' samples.

This clonotype was seen many times. This rearrangement joins TRBV5-1 to TRBJ2-1, with D uncertain. CDR3 length equals 12 residues. Germline V lookup: CDR1 SGHRS, CDR2 YFSETQ. Trimming pared 0 bases from V and 5 bases from J, leaving 3 bases between. CDR3 bases: TGCGCCAGCAGCTTGGGCCACAATGAGCAGTTCTTC. It encodes CASSLGHNEQFF.

The chain couples TRBV6-5 to TRBJ1-6, with D possibly TRBD1 on 5 matching bases. The germline V gene has CDR1 MNHEY and CDR2 SVGAGI. The CDR3 spans 14 residues. Trimming pared 2 bases from V and 7 bases from J, leaving 9 bases between. CDR3 region: CASSYETVNSPLHF. The DNA for the CDR3 is TGTGCCAGCAGTTACGAGACAGTGAATTCACCCCTCCACTTT.

This clonotype was seen at least ten times. V is TRBV6-2 or TRBV6-3 and J is TRBJ2-7; D unclear. CDR3 length: 13 amino acids. Germline lookup yields CDR1 MNHEY and CDR2 SVGEGT. Trimming removed 5 bases at V and 2 bases at J, with 10 bases between. The CDR3 DNA reads TGTGCCAGCAGTGACTTTAGTCCCTACGAGCAGTACTTC. This codes for CASSDFSPYEQYF.

This chain connects TRBV6-2 or TRBV6-3 to TRBJ2-6, with D tentatively TRBD1 or TRBD2 (5 bases each). Trimming shortened V by 2 bases and J by 2 bases, and 7 bases separated the two germline ends. Germline values: CDR1 MNHEY, CDR2 SVGEGT. This CDR3 has 15 amino acids. The CDR3 coding sequence is TGTGCCAGCAGTTACGGGGGAACTGGGGCCAACGTCCTGACTTTC. It specifies CASSYGGTGANVLTF.

This clonotype occurred many times. The chain couples TRBV15 to TRBJ2-3; possibly TRBD1 or TRBD2 for D (6 bases each). Trimming stripped 3 bases from V and 4 bases from J, with 8 bases between. CDR3 length: 13 residues. Germline V gives CDR1 LNHNV, CDR2 YYDKDF (reference sequence). This CDR3 is CATSSGGADTQYF. CDR3 DNA: TGTGCCACCAGCAGCGGGGGCGCAGATACGCAGTATTTT. The full variable domain, its missing parts supplied by reference TRBV15 and TRBJ2-3, is DAMVIQNPRYQVTQFGKPVTLSCSQTLNHNVMYWYQQKSSQAPKLLFHYYDKDFNNEADTPDNFQSRRPNTSFCFLDIRSPGLGDTAMYLCATSSGGADTQYFGPGTRLTVL.

Many counts were recorded for this clonotype. This chain joins TRBV5-4 and TRBJ1-2, with 7 nucleotides matching TRBD1. CDR3 length equals 14 residues. V dropped 4 bases and J dropped 8; count of bases not matched to a gene: 11. Germline-derived CDR1 and CDR2 are SGHNT and YYREEE (reference sequence). CDR3 protein: CASSARGQAYGYTF. CDR3 sequence (DNA): TGTGCCAGCAGCGCACGTGGACAGGCCTACGGCTACACCTTC. Full variable domain (remainder filled in from reference TRBV5-4 and TRBJ1-2): ETGVTQSPTHLIKTRGQQVTLRCSSQSGHNTVSWYQQALGQGPQFIFQYYREEENGRGNFPPRFSGLQFPNYSSELNVNALELDDSALYLCASSARGQAYGYTFGSGTRLTVV.

This clonotype came up a few times. The chain links TRBV3-1 to TRBJ1-1, with D possibly TRBD1 on 5 matching bases. CDR1 is LGHDT and CDR2 is YNNKEL in the germline V gene (reference sequence). There are 17 residues in the CDR3. V shed 4 bases and J shed 0 bases, with 18 bases lying between them. CDR3 DNA sequence: TGTGCCAGCAGCCCGAGAGGGCAGGCGGGACTGAACACTGAAGCTTTCTTT. Its protein product is CASSPRGQAGLNTEAFF.

In its sample, this clonotype was seen many times. The chain couples TRBV6-2 or TRBV6-3 to TRBJ2-4; the match to TRBD2 covers 8 bases. Germline lookup yields CDR1 MNHEY and CDR2 SVGEGT. The length of the CDR3 is 14 residues. The CDR3 sequence: CASGGRLAKNIQYF. The CDR3, as DNA: TGTGCAAGCGGGGGCCGATTAGCCAAAAACATTCAGTACTTC.

The J gene is TRBJ1-1, the V gene TRBV3-1, with 8 bases that match TRBD1. The CDR3 sequence is 16 residues long. CDR1 and CDR2 from the germline V gene are LGHDT and YNNKEL (reference sequence). Trimming removed 1 base from V and 1 base from J; junction bases left unmatched: 5. The CDR3 DNA sequence: TGTGCCAGCAGCCAAGCAGGGGGCAAAAGGAACACTGAAGCTTTCTTT. Amino acids: CASSQAGGKRNTEAFF.

The gene calls are TRBV6-2 or TRBV6-3 and TRBJ2-1; perhaps TRBD2 as D (5 bases). CDR1 and CDR2 from the germline V gene are MNHEY and SVGEGT. Trimming shortened V by 8 bases and J by 6 bases, and 17 bases separated the two germline ends. This CDR3 spans 14 amino acids. The CDR3 coding sequence is TGTGCCAGCTCTCTTGGACTGACTGGCAATGAGCAGTTCTTC. Amino acid sequence: CASSLGLTGNEQFF.

This clonotype appeared many times. V is TRBV10-3 and J is TRBJ1-5; D call uncertain. This CDR3 is 15 amino acids long. V gave up 4 bases and J gave up 0 bases, with 10 bases separating them. CDR1 ENHRY and CDR2 SYGVKD come from the germline V gene. The CDR3: CAISAAALSNQPQHF. CDR3 bases: TGTGCCATCAGTGCGGCAGCCCTTAGCAATCAGCCCCAGCATTTT.

V is TRBV2 and J is TRBJ1-2; 8 positions agree with TRBD1. The CDR3 is made up of 14 amino acids. The ends lost 8 bases at V and 8 bases at J; junction bases unmatched: 13. CDR1 and CDR2 from the germline V gene are SNHLY and FYNNEI. The CDR3 spells CASGVGQGRGGYTF. Written as DNA, the CDR3 is TGTGCCAGCGGGGTTGGACAGGGAAGAGGAGGCTACACCTTC.

This clonotype showed up just a few times. This sequence joins TRBV7-2 and TRBJ2-2; D may be TRBD1 or TRBD2 (5 bases each). Trimming left V 7 bases short and J 0 bases short, with 6 bases between. CDR3 length: 13 residues. Germline CDR1 and CDR2: SGHTA and FQGNSA. CDR3 residues: CASKGPNTGELFF. The CDR3 region has the DNA TGTGCCAGCAAGGGACCGAACACCGGGGAGCTGTTTTTT.

The chain couples TRBV3-1 to TRBJ1-6, with D possibly being TRBD1 (5 bases). From germline, CDR1 is LGHDT and CDR2 YNNKEL (reference sequence). The V end lost 8 bases, the J end lost 10 bases, and 21 bases lay between the germline ends. The CDR3 loop spans 15 amino acids. CDR3 bases: TGTGCCAGCCGACCCCAGGGAGGTCTGGGGTCACCCCTCCACTTT. The encoded protein is CASRPQGGLGSPLHF.

This clonotype was counted many times. Here the CDR3 reads CASSLGTGSLNQPQHF. CDR3 in DNA: TGCGCCAGCAGCTTGGGGACAGGGTCACTCAATCAGCCCCAGCATTTT. The chain carries TRBV5-1 and TRBJ1-5; 8 bases map to TRBD1. V dropped 0 bases and J dropped 3; count of bases not matched to a gene: 5. Germline CDR1 reads SGHRS; CDR2 reads YFSETQ. This CDR3 is built from 16 residues.

Many counts were recorded for this clonotype. This sequence joins TRBV7-9 and TRBJ2-3; 7 bases fit TRBD2. The ends lost 2 bases at V and 7 bases at J; junction bases unmatched: 12. Germline V lookup: CDR1 SEHNR, CDR2 FQNEAQ (reference sequence). This CDR3 is 16 amino acids long. The CDR3 nucleotides are TGTGCCAGCAGCTTATGGGCGGGGGTCCCTCCAAATACGCAGTATTTT. Translation gives CASSLWAGVPPNTQYF.

This clonotype showed up just a few times. This chain links TRBV28 with TRBJ2-1; perhaps TRBD2 as D (5 bases). CDR3 length equals 17 residues. V was pared by 2 bases and J by 3 bases, with 17 bases between. The germline gives CDR1 MDHEN, CDR2 SYDVKM. The CDR3 protein is CASSLGSKRRNYNEQFF. CDR3 sequence (DNA): TGTGCCAGCAGTTTAGGGAGTAAGCGGAGAAACTACAATGAGCAGTTCTTC.

This clonotype was counted at least ten times. The genes are TRBV5-4 and TRBJ2-1; the D is unclear. V was pared by 1 base and J by 5 bases, with 4 bases between. The CDR3 loop spans 12 amino acids. Germline V gives CDR1 SGHNT, CDR2 YYREEE (reference sequence). CDR3 sequence reads: CASSLRDNEQFF. The CDR3 region has the DNA TGTGCCAGCAGCTTGAGAGACAATGAGCAGTTCTTC.

Ten or more counts support this clonotype. The rearrangement uses TRBV30 and TRBJ2-1; 8 positions agree with TRBD1. Looked up from germline, CDR1 is GTSNPN and CDR2 is SVGIG (reference sequence). Trimming cost V 7 bases and J 4 bases; bases outside gene matches: 9. The CDR3 is made up of 14 amino acids. The CDR3 DNA follows: TGTGCCTCCGACGGACAGGGAGAATACAATGAGCAGTTCTTC. The encoded protein is CASDGQGEYNEQFF.

This clonotype showed up just a few times. J is TRBJ1-1 and V is TRBV13; D ambiguous. V was cut by 0 bases and J by 0 bases, with 5 bases left in between. The germline V gene encodes CDR1 PRHDT and CDR2 FYEKMQ (reference sequence). The CDR3 consists of 14 residues. Here the CDR3 DNA reads TGTGCCAGCAGCTTAGGCCGAGTGAACACTGAAGCTTTCTTT. Translating gives CASSLGRVNTEAFF.

This chain links TRBV28 with TRBJ2-3, with D possibly matching TRBD2 (7 bases). The CDR3 covers 16 residues. Trimming shortened V by 10 bases and J by 2 bases, and 22 bases separated the two germline ends. In germline, CDR1 is MDHEN, CDR2 SYDVKM. The CDR3 DNA sequence: TGTGCCACCCAACCTATAGGGGGGGGTGACACAGATACGCAGTATTTT. Protein sequence: CATQPIGGGDTDTQYF.

This clonotype was seen only a few times. This rearrangement joins TRBV6-5 to TRBJ2-3; D is possibly TRBD2 (6 bases). The V and J ends lost 8 bases and 0 bases respectively, with 12 bases between them. Germline CDR1 reads MNHEY; CDR2 reads SVGAGI. This CDR3 is 14 amino acids long. This chain's CDR3 is CASWSGFSTDTQYF. Written as DNA, the CDR3 is TGTGCCAGCTGGAGCGGGTTTAGCACAGATACGCAGTATTTT.

Points on this clonotype: It may be a read error: a sequence one base away is much more abundant. The chain carries TRBV2 and TRBJ2-2; D uncertain. Per the germline V gene, CDR1 is SNHLY and CDR2 is FYNNEI. The CDR3 has 14 amino acids. This CDR3 is CGSSETGNTGELFF. CDR3 nucleotides: TGTGGCAGCAGTGAGACGGGTAACACCGGGGAGCTGTTTTTT.

The chain carries TRBV15 and TRBJ2-6, with TRBD2 matching 7 bases. CDR1 is LNHNV and CDR2 is YYDKDF in the germline V gene (reference sequence). J was trimmed by 13 bases and V by 3 bases; bases with no gene match: 6. This CDR3 comprises 13 residues. The CDR3 nucleotides are TGTGCCACCAGCAGTCGGGGGGAATCTGTCCTGACTTTC. Translating it yields CATSSRGESVLTF. The complete variable domain, with remaining parts taken from reference TRBV15 and TRBJ2-6, reads DAMVIQNPRYQVTQFGKPVTLSCSQTLNHNVMYWYQQKSSQAPKLLFHYYDKDFNNEADTPDNFQSRRPNTSFCFLDIRSPGLGDTAMYLCATSSRGESVLTFGAGSRLTVL.

The V gene is TRBV5-5, the J gene TRBJ2-7, with a possible D match to TRBD2 (6 bases). The V end was cut by 0 bases, the J end by 0 bases, with 10 bases between. Germline V gives CDR1 SGHKS, CDR2 YYEKEE (reference sequence). The CDR3 runs 15 residues. The CDR3 nucleotides read TGTGCCAGCAGCTTGGCGGGACTGATCTCCTACGAGCAGTACTTC. Translation: CASSLAGLISYEQYF.